These T cell receptor beta chains were read from a single sample in a study of cytomegalovirus exposure and HLA in healthy donors. The method was immunoSEQ multiplex PCR; TCRdb's version includes in-frame clones alone and lacks a portion of them. The sample records 140,000 to 150,000 clones, roughly nine tenths being singletons. The specimen was PBMCs. Receptors originate from a man aged 18-30 years in good health and CMV-seronegative. The conserved cysteine and the conserved F or W are not part of the CDR3 here.

J: TRBJ2-3; V: TRBV6-4; CDR3: ASSDGTSGMGNTQY
J: TRBJ2-3; V: TRBV7-3; CDR3: ASSLGSGFSTDTQY
J: TRBJ2-5; V: TRBV19; CDR3: ASSFRGLAGIGETQY
J: TRBJ1-4; V: TRBV7-2; CDR3: ASSTSTGQGGEKLF
J: TRBJ2-3; V: TRBV9; CDR3: ASSVGGSERTDTQY
J: TRBJ2-2; V: TRBV9; CDR3: ASSGNPGLAGTGELF
J: TRBJ2-1; V: TRBV6-5; CDR3: ASSYSGGPREQF
J: TRBJ2-3; V: TRBV9; CDR3: ASSVGTSGHSTDTQY
J: TRBJ2-4; V: TRBV6-5; CDR3: ASRLAGGDIQY
J: TRBJ2-5; V: TRBV7-7; CDR3: ASSPGLQQGETQY
J: TRBJ1-4; V: TRBV7-2; CDR3: ASSLARYTGKLF
J: TRBJ2-7; V: TRBV19; CDR3: ASSIASGTGPYEQY
J: TRBJ2-3; V: TRBV9; CDR3: ASSPRPPDTQY
J: TRBJ1-2; V: TRBV10-2; CDR3: ASSETRDGYT
J: TRBJ2-7; V: TRBV18; CDR3: ASSPPGLEGEQY
J: TRBJ1-1; V: TRBV4-3; CDR3: ASSQDNDRLDEAF
J: TRBJ2-3; V: TRBV12-5; CDR3: ASGTSWGQRDTQY
J: TRBJ2-7; V: TRBV18; CDR3: ASSKKENGYEQY
J: TRBJ2-2; V: TRBV27; CDR3: ASSLISGRSNTGELF
J: TRBJ2-2; V: TRBV2; CDR3: ASTGEGLASFNTGELF
J: TRBJ2-3; V: TRBV10-3; CDR3: AISTTSGGRTDTQY
J: TRBJ2-2; V: TRBV4-3; CDR3: ASSQDVRAANTGELF
J: TRBJ2-3; V: TRBV11-3; CDR3: ASSLGGISTDTQY
J: TRBJ1-2; V: TRBV27; CDR3: ASSPGGTGHPNYGYT
J: TRBJ1-5; V: TRBV10-3; CDR3: AISELGQDSNQPQH
J: TRBJ2-7; V: TRBV13; CDR3: ASSLAGGYEQY
J: TRBJ2-1; V: TRBV7-2; CDR3: ASSLLWDRRYNEQF
J: TRBJ2-1; V: TRBV7-7; CDR3: ASSPYTSGTYNEQF
J: TRBJ2-3; V: TRBV7-3; CDR3: ASSRGGLAGNTDTQY
J: TRBJ2-3; V: TRBV6-5; CDR3: ASKTGGSTDTQY
J: TRBJ2-3; V: TRBV10-3; CDR3: AISVSTSTDTQY
J: TRBJ1-1; V: TRBV7-9; CDR3: ASSPRAGGAVTEAF
J: TRBJ1-5; V: TRBV19; CDR3: ASSPRSGTSSNQPQH
J: TRBJ1-1; V: TRBV7-6; CDR3: ASSSQVNTEAF
J: TRBJ2-1; V: TRBV4-3; CDR3: ASAKAGGPKNEQF
J: TRBJ2-2; V: TRBV21-1; CDR3: ASSKQRSSQANTGELF
J: TRBJ2-5; V: TRBV11-2; CDR3: ASSLGQGETQY
J: TRBJ2-3; V: TRBV7-9; CDR3: ASSSGQGADTQY
J: TRBJ1-2; V: TRBV12-5; CDR3: ASGGRQRFNYGYT
J: TRBJ2-2; V: TRBV19; CDR3: ASSQGREPNTGELF
J: TRBJ2-1; V: TRBV9; CDR3: ASSVGLAGVNEQF